This TCR beta chain was obtained from a study of blood T cell repertoires in COVID-19. Study-wide background: Samples of COVID-19 (acute and convalescent) were obtained from the United States, Italy and Spain.

This CDR3 contains 15 residues. Germline values: CDR1 SGHTA, CDR2 FQGNSA. V shed 5 bases and J 6 bases; nucleotides not matched to a gene: 8. Adults between roughly 18 and 95 years of age took part from 20 to 25 US areas. The study assigned cohorts using participant-reported clinical history. Using immunoSEQ multiplex PCR, the repertoire was profiled, and TCRdb retains in-frame clones only, with some absent. The data hold roughly 500,000 clones, with approximately 90% observed a single time. The source material was PBMCs or T cells enriched from blood (not recorded which). The genes are TRBV7-2 and TRBJ2-2, with 8 bases matching TRBD2. The clonotype was recovered from a woman aged 40 to 49 who had recovered from COVID-19. CDR3 nucleotide sequence: TGTGCCAGCAGCGCAGAGGGACTAGGAGCCGGGGAGCTGTTTTTT. This gives the protein CASSAEGLGAGELFF.